Given below is one T cell receptor beta chain in context. The table lists this clone with a few counts. Its specific antigen is unknown. Base quality data are lacking; no much larger clone is found one base away. The CDR3, from cysteine to phenylalanine, totals 12 residues. Only CDR3 DNA remains: 36 bases, in frame from the first base. The germline V gene (reference sequence) gives CDR1 as LNHNV and CDR2 as YYDKDF. The germline ends are 7 bases apart after V is trimmed by 1 base and J by 9 bases. The sample comes from a study of shared T cell receptors in the human thymus (dated by TCRdb to the early 2020s). With respect to the entire study: The study examined how self-reactive, shared T-cell receptor alpha chains are generated in the human thymus.

Receptor amplification or capture employed the immunoSEQ multiplex PCR assay. Here the immuneACCESS table is served through TCRdb, limited to in-frame sequences with V and J called. Missing clones are a known gap in these copies; in checked studies unresolved V genes cover under half, and the rest lacks a known reason. Within this sample are about 660,000 clones, with around nine tenths of them counted one time only. The ten largest clones take up around 0.01% of the sample. This same sample was also taken into another study, of human thymus T cells. The other study reports the following: In Finland, the donors were immunologically healthy infants who were having open corrective cardiac surgery for congenital heart defects. Thymus tissue was obtained as surgical resects removed during corrective cardiac surgery. Usage of V and J gene segments appeared to be biased in both the thymic and the peripheral blood repertoires. The related research reported highly overlapping thymic TCR repertoires among unrelated individuals. The study described the TCR alpha and beta repertoires in under 10 infant thymus samples and four matching peripheral blood samples. Donor ages ranging from about 6 to 250 days were recorded, and five to seven male and a couple of female infants were included in the cohort. Thymocytes were freed from the tissue by mechanical means and kept at -70 degrees C as pellets of roughly 8.5-31 million cells. Genomic DNA was extracted from frozen cell pellets with a QIAsymphony instrument. Using the immunoSEQ multiplex PCR assay, the TCRB and TCRAD loci were amplified from a standardized quantity of quality-controlled genomic DNA. Amplicons spanned the V(D)J region at a length sufficient to cover the CDR3 and identify V and J genes. The amplicons were sequenced on an Illumina platform via the commercial immunoSEQ service. Corrections for primer bias and sequencing errors followed previously described methods, while TCRAD and TCRB definitions were based on the IMGT database. The repertoires were analysed using immunoSEQ Analyzer 3.0 and VDJTools for basic statistics, V/J segment usage, diversity estimates, rarefaction and pairwise overlap. To estimate diversity, the Chao1, ChaoE, Efron-Thisted, Shannon and inverse Simpson indices were applied, and diversity was also estimated on datasets down-sampled to the smallest sample. Repertoire overlap was determined by strict matching of CDR3 nucleotide sequence, V gene and J gene, and Jaccard-based multidimensional scaling clustering was applied. On average, roughly 740,000 unique TCRB clonotypes were obtained from thymus samples, compared with 65,000 to 90,000 from blood samples.

The sequencing sample was made of thymocytes. The chain is encoded by TRBV15 joined to TRBJ2-1, with a weak D call of TRBD1 (6 bases match). The sequence was obtained from a boy under three years old with a congenital heart defect. Donor details come from another sample of the same person, matched by shared clones. This receptor carries the CDR3 CATSRADSEQFF. The sequenced DNA is TGTGCCACCAGCAGAGCGGACAGTGAGCAGTTCTTC.